This is a list of T cell receptor beta chains from one sample in a study of cytomegalovirus exposure and HLA in healthy donors. TCRdb's table, derived via immunoSEQ multiplex PCR, lists solely in-frame clones and lacks some. This table has under 250,000 clones, around 78% appearing once. Material for sequencing was PBMCs. The origin of the receptors is a young man in good health and CMV-seronegative. CDR3s include the opening cysteine and the closing phenylalanine or tryptophan. D genes are given only for firm matches. The size of a clone is reported for some rows only, either as once, few or many, or as a class for expanded clones.

abundance: once; v_gene: TRBV7-6; j_gene: TRBJ2-2; d_gene: NA; CDR3aa: CASSSQRPPGTGELFF; CDR3nt: TGTGCCAGCAGCTCCCAGAGACCCCCGGGAACCGGGGAGCTGTTTTTT
abundance: NA; v_gene: TRBV14; j_gene: TRBJ1-1; d_gene: TRBD1; CDR3aa: CASSLGQTNTEAFF; CDR3nt: TGTGCCAGCAGCCTGGGACAGACGAACACTGAAGCTTTCTTT
abundance: few; v_gene: TRBV5-6; j_gene: TRBJ1-1; d_gene: NA; CDR3aa: CASSFGGPEAFF; CDR3nt: TGTGCCAGCAGCTTTGGGGGCCCTGAAGCTTTCTTT
abundance: NA; v_gene: TRBV5-1; j_gene: TRBJ1-2; d_gene: NA; CDR3aa: CASSPATQGYGYTF; CDR3nt: TGCGCCAGCAGCCCAGCGACTCAGGGGTATGGCTACACCTTC
abundance: NA; v_gene: TRBV18; j_gene: TRBJ2-3; d_gene: TRBD2; CDR3aa: CASSPRLAGGTDTQYF; CDR3nt: TGTGCCAGCTCACCACGACTAGCGGGAGGCACAGATACGCAGTATTTT
abundance: NA; v_gene: TRBV7-2; j_gene: TRBJ1-1; d_gene: NA; CDR3aa: CASRSGLSGVTEAFF; CDR3nt: TGTGCCAGCAGATCCGGACTCTCAGGGGTGACTGAAGCTTTCTTT
abundance: NA; v_gene: TRBV6-5; j_gene: TRBJ1-5; d_gene: TRBD1; CDR3aa: CATGQGEGNQPQHF; CDR3nt: TGTGCCACGGGACAGGGGGAGGGCAATCAGCCCCAGCATTTT
abundance: NA; v_gene: TRBV2; j_gene: TRBJ2-3; d_gene: TRBD2; CDR3aa: CASSERGSGTDTQYF; CDR3nt: TGTGCCAGCAGTGAACGGGGTAGCGGGACAGATACGCAGTATTTT
abundance: NA; v_gene: TRBV7-7; j_gene: TRBJ2-1; d_gene: TRBD1; CDR3aa: CASSLGTDAYNEQFF; CDR3nt: TGTGCCAGCAGCCTCGGGACAGATGCCTACAATGAGCAGTTCTTC
abundance: NA; v_gene: TRBV27; j_gene: TRBJ2-3; d_gene: TRBD2; CDR3aa: CASSLTTSLQADTQYF; CDR3nt: TGTGCCAGCAGTTTGACGACTAGCCTACAGGCAGATACGCAGTATTTT
abundance: few; v_gene: TRBV5-1; j_gene: TRBJ2-3; d_gene: TRBD2; CDR3aa: CASSLGLAGVDTQYF; CDR3nt: TGCGCCAGCAGCTTAGGACTAGCGGGAGTAGATACGCAGTATTTT
abundance: NA; v_gene: TRBV5-6; j_gene: TRBJ2-1; d_gene: NA; CDR3aa: CASSLAGAYNEQFF; CDR3nt: TGTGCCAGCAGCTTGGCCGGGGCCTACAATGAGCAGTTCTTC
abundance: NA; v_gene: TRBV2; j_gene: TRBJ2-7; d_gene: NA; CDR3aa: CASNWPTAYEQYF; CDR3nt: TGTGCCAGCAACTGGCCCACAGCCTACGAGCAGTACTTC
abundance: few; v_gene: TRBV7-9; j_gene: TRBJ2-1; d_gene: TRBD2; CDR3aa: CASNNPGLAGVEQFF; CDR3nt: TGTGCCAGCAACAACCCGGGACTAGCGGGAGTTGAGCAGTTCTTC
abundance: NA; v_gene: TRBV7-3; j_gene: TRBJ1-1; d_gene: TRBD1; CDR3aa: CASSLRGTETKNTEAFF; CDR3nt: TGTGCCAGCAGCTTAAGAGGGACAGAGACTAAGAACACTGAAGCTTTCTTT
abundance: few; v_gene: TRBV11-2; j_gene: TRBJ1-1; d_gene: TRBD1; CDR3aa: CATRGGLNTEAFF; CDR3nt: TGTGCCACCAGGGGGGGGTTGAACACTGAAGCTTTCTTT
abundance: few; v_gene: TRBV5-4; j_gene: TRBJ2-7; d_gene: NA; CDR3aa: CASSLVASHEQYF; CDR3nt: TGTGCCAGCAGCTTGGTGGCTAGCCACGAGCAGTACTTC
abundance: NA; v_gene: TRBV7-9; j_gene: TRBJ2-6; d_gene: TRBD2; CDR3aa: CASSSPGGPNSGANVLTF; CDR3nt: TGTGCCAGCAGCTCCCCGGGGGGGCCAAACTCTGGGGCCAACGTCCTGACTTTC
abundance: once; v_gene: TRBV5-4; j_gene: TRBJ1-4; d_gene: TRBD1; CDR3aa: CASTLGGQGDEKLFF; CDR3nt: TGTGCCAGCACCCTGGGGGGACAGGGTGATGAAAAACTGTTTTTT
abundance: NA; v_gene: TRBV28; j_gene: TRBJ2-7; d_gene: TRBD2; CDR3aa: CASSPLAVSYEQYF; CDR3nt: TGTGCCAGCAGCCCTCTAGCGGTCTCCTACGAGCAGTACTTC
abundance: NA; v_gene: TRBV19; j_gene: TRBJ1-2; d_gene: NA; CDR3aa: CASRPDGTFVGYTF; CDR3nt: TGTGCCAGTAGACCGGACGGGACTTTTGTTGGCTACACCTTC
abundance: NA; v_gene: TRBV28; j_gene: TRBJ2-7; d_gene: TRBD1; CDR3aa: CASGDSKGEQYF; CDR3nt: TGTGCCAGCGGGGACAGTAAAGGGGAGCAGTACTTC
abundance: once; v_gene: TRBV4-1; j_gene: TRBJ1-6; d_gene: TRBD1; CDR3aa: CASSQENEGHRGREF; CDR3nt: TGCGCCAGCAGCCAAGAGAATGAAGGACACAGGGGGCGAGAATTT
abundance: NA; v_gene: TRBV7-8; j_gene: TRBJ2-7; d_gene: TRBD2; CDR3aa: CASSLDIPRTSGNYEQYF; CDR3nt: TGTGCCAGCAGCTTAGATATCCCAAGGACTAGCGGGAATTACGAGCAGTACTTC
abundance: NA; v_gene: TRBV19; j_gene: TRBJ2-7; d_gene: TRBD1; CDR3aa: CASSMASTGGSYEQYF; CDR3nt: TGTGCCAGTAGTATGGCATCGACAGGGGGATCCTACGAGCAGTACTTC
abundance: NA; v_gene: TRBV19; j_gene: TRBJ2-1; d_gene: TRBD1; CDR3aa: CASSVGQGGNEQFF; CDR3nt: TGTGCCAGTAGTGTGGGACAGGGGGGCAATGAGCAGTTCTTC
abundance: NA; v_gene: TRBV11-2; j_gene: TRBJ1-3; d_gene: NA; CDR3aa: CASSPPFVSGNTIYF; CDR3nt: TGTGCCAGCAGCCCCCCGTTTGTTTCTGGAAACACCATATATTTT
abundance: NA; v_gene: TRBV5-1; j_gene: TRBJ1-2; d_gene: TRBD1; CDR3aa: CASSGGQGNANYGYTF; CDR3nt: TGCGCCAGCAGCGGGGGACAGGGGAACGCTAACTATGGCTACACCTTC
abundance: NA; v_gene: TRBV7-3; j_gene: TRBJ2-6; d_gene: TRBD1; CDR3aa: CASSLIPHDRGSSGANVLTF; CDR3nt: TGTGCCAGCAGCTTAATCCCCCACGACAGGGGTTCCTCTGGGGCCAACGTCCTGACTTTC
abundance: medium-sized; v_gene: TRBV5-1; j_gene: TRBJ1-3; d_gene: NA; CDR3aa: CASSFGNYSGNTIYF; CDR3nt: TGCGCCAGCAGCTTTGGCAACTACTCTGGAAACACCATATATTTT
abundance: NA; v_gene: TRBV5-1; j_gene: TRBJ2-3; d_gene: NA; CDR3aa: CASSPRTPSTDTQYF; CDR3nt: TGCGCCAGCAGCCCGCGGACACCTAGCACAGATACGCAGTATTTT
abundance: NA; v_gene: TRBV11-2; j_gene: TRBJ2-5; d_gene: TRBD2; CDR3aa: CASSNRGGAGETQYF; CDR3nt: TGTGCCAGCAGCAATCGGGGGGGCGCGGGGGAGACCCAGTACTTC
abundance: few; v_gene: TRBV9; j_gene: TRBJ2-7; d_gene: TRBD2; CDR3aa: CASSASGVREQYF; CDR3nt: TGTGCCAGCAGCGCTAGCGGGGTTCGCGAGCAGTACTTC
abundance: NA; v_gene: TRBV5-5; j_gene: TRBJ1-1; d_gene: NA; CDR3aa: CASSLEGGSTEAFF; CDR3nt: TGTGCCAGCAGCTTAGAGGGGGGGAGCACTGAAGCTTTCTTT
abundance: few; v_gene: TRBV6-5; j_gene: TRBJ2-7; d_gene: TRBD1; CDR3aa: CASRRGQGAYEQYF; CDR3nt: TGTGCCAGCAGGCGGGGACAGGGGGCCTACGAGCAGTACTTC
abundance: NA; v_gene: TRBV7-8; j_gene: TRBJ1-2; d_gene: TRBD1; CDR3aa: CASSPGTGENAF; CDR3nt: TGTGCCAGCAGCCCCGGGACAGGGGAAAATGCCTTC
abundance: NA; v_gene: TRBV5-1; j_gene: TRBJ2-2; d_gene: TRBD1; CDR3aa: CASSIQGSNTGELFF; CDR3nt: TGCGCCAGCAGCATACAGGGGTCGAACACCGGGGAGCTGTTTTTT
abundance: NA; v_gene: TRBV6-4; j_gene: TRBJ2-7; d_gene: NA; CDR3aa: CASSEASGASYEQYF; CDR3nt: TGTGCCAGCAGTGAGGCGTCAGGGGCCTCCTACGAGCAGTACTTC
abundance: once; v_gene: TRBV21-1; j_gene: TRBJ1-1; d_gene: NA; CDR3aa: CASSNLWGLETEAFF; CDR3nt: TGTGCCAGCAGCAACTTATGGGGCCTGGAGACTGAAGCTTTCTTT
abundance: NA; v_gene: TRBV29-1; j_gene: TRBJ2-1; d_gene: NA; CDR3aa: CSVEEGGGYEQFF; CDR3nt: TGCAGCGTTGAAGAAGGGGGGGGCTACGAGCAGTTCTTC
abundance: NA; v_gene: TRBV5-1; j_gene: TRBJ2-5; d_gene: TRBD2; CDR3aa: CASSLSTSGETQYF; CDR3nt: TGCGCCAGCAGCTTGTCAACTAGCGGAGAGACCCAGTACTTC
abundance: NA; v_gene: TRBV5-1; j_gene: TRBJ2-7; d_gene: TRBD2; CDR3aa: CASSWASGSGAYEQYF; CDR3nt: TGCGCCAGCAGCTGGGCTAGCGGGAGTGGAGCCTACGAGCAGTACTTC